The rows below give T cell receptor beta chains drawn from one sample of a study of blood T cells in healthy people across ages. Each CDR3 protein is one row after TCRdb ran MiXCR on the 5' RACE reads. The repertoire consists of roughly 1.5 million distinct CDR3 sequences, with approximately 42% occurring once and the leading ten covering around 4%. Sequenced material: blood. Receptor source: a woman aged 18 to 35 in good health. CDR3s leave out the opening cysteine and the closing phenylalanine or tryptophan. The D gene is left open where the match is weak.

d_gene,j_gene,v_gene,CDR3aa
.,TRBJ1-1,TRBV9,ASNRGEAF
.,TRBJ2-7,TRBV3-1,ASSPRGVEYEQY
.,TRBJ2-1,TRBV7-9,ASSSVGGGFNEQF
TRBD1,TRBJ1-2,TRBV27,ACSRGTESGYT
.,TRBJ2-7,TRBV6-1,ASSEIFGEGSSYEQY
.,TRBJ1-1,TRBV12-3/TRBV12-4,ASSLRDFWTEAF
.,TRBJ2-1,TRBV15,ATSREYNRDEQF
TRBD1,TRBJ1-4,TRBV29-1,SAPLTGEGGKLF
TRBD1,TRBJ2-5,TRBV13,ASSFRYRGLTETQY
.,TRBJ1-2,TRBV29-1,SSAGANYGYT
.,TRBJ2-6,TRBV28,ASSDSRGANVLT
.,TRBJ2-5,TRBV7-2,ASSSWRDETQY
.,TRBJ2-1,TRBV12-3/TRBV12-4,ASSFQGPLSSEQF
TRBD1,TRBJ2-7,TRBV7-2,ASSPGQALAQY
.,TRBJ2-1,TRBV5-1,ASRRDVGVNEQF